This is a list of T cell receptor beta chains from one sample in a study of OX40 agonist ivuxolimab in advanced cancers. Sequenced by immunoSEQ multiplex PCR; TCRdb stores in-frame clones only, minus some. The sample has about 68,000 clones; more than 70% are singletons. The sequencing used CD4+ or CD8+ T cells sorted from blood, collected in a trial of the OX40 agonist ivuxolimab. The receptor source for this set is an adult with an advanced solid tumor such as melanoma, head and neck, liver or kidney cancer. Each CDR3 is given with its conserved first and last residue. Each record gives: V gene, J gene, D gene, clone size, CDR3 DNA, CDR3 protein. The D gene is left open where the match is weak. Not all rows give a size; the values are once, few, many and, for expanded clones, a class.

V: TRBV5-6; J: TRBJ2-1; D: .; size: .; DNA: TGTGCCAGCAGCTTGGTAAGCGGTTTCGTTGAGCAGTTCTTC; CDR3: CASSLVSGFVEQFF
V: TRBV7-2; J: TRBJ1-2; D: .; size: .; DNA: TGTGCCAGCAGCTTAGGGGGCAGGGTCTATGGCTACACCTTC; CDR3: CASSLGGRVYGYTF
V: TRBV6-6; J: TRBJ2-1; D: TRBD1; size: .; DNA: TGTGCCAGCAGGACGGACAGGGGCAATGAGCAGTTCTTC; CDR3: CASRTDRGNEQFF
V: TRBV5-4; J: TRBJ1-2; D: .; size: .; DNA: TGTGCCAGCAGCTTGCAGGAGTATGGCTACACCTTC; CDR3: CASSLQEYGYTF
V: TRBV7-8; J: TRBJ1-6; D: .; size: .; DNA: TGTGCCAGCAGCTTATCGAGGGTCGCACCCCTCCACTTT; CDR3: CASSLSRVAPLHF
V: TRBV6-5; J: TRBJ1-3; D: .; size: .; DNA: TGTGCCAGCAGCCCGACAGGACCCTCTGGAAACACCATATATTTT; CDR3: CASSPTGPSGNTIYF
V: TRBV11-2; J: TRBJ1-1; D: .; size: .; DNA: TGTGCCAGCAGCTTAGGGAATGGGGCTTCAAATGAAGCTTTCTTT; CDR3: CASSLGNGASNEAFF
V: TRBV7-2; J: TRBJ1-2; D: TRBD1; size: .; DNA: TGTGCCAGCAGCCCCGGGACAGGAACCTATGGCTACACCTTC; CDR3: CASSPGTGTYGYTF
V: TRBV5-6; J: TRBJ1-5; D: .; size: once; DNA: TGTGCCAGCAGCTTGGGTAGACAGGTAAATCAGCCCCAGCATTTT; CDR3: CASSLGRQVNQPQHF
V: TRBV19; J: TRBJ2-3; D: .; size: .; DNA: TGTGCCAGCGGACGGTTCACAGATACGCAGTATTTT; CDR3: CASGRFTDTQYF
V: TRBV7-2; J: TRBJ2-7; D: TRBD2; size: .; DNA: TGTGCCAGCAGCAGAGCGGGGGGGCTGGCCGAGCAGTACTTC; CDR3: CASSRAGGLAEQYF
V: TRBV18; J: TRBJ1-1; D: .; size: .; DNA: TGTGCCAGCTTCACGGGTTTAAACACTGAAGCTTTCTTT; CDR3: CASFTGLNTEAFF
V: TRBV5-1; J: TRBJ1-2; D: .; size: .; DNA: TGCGCCAGCAGCTTGGACAGTTCGAACTATGGCTACACCTTC; CDR3: CASSLDSSNYGYTF
V: TRBV2; J: TRBJ1-6; D: .; size: .; DNA: TGTGCCAGCACGGACGGGAGGAATTCACCCCTCCACTTT; CDR3: CASTDGRNSPLHF
V: TRBV9; J: TRBJ2-6; D: TRBD1; size: few; DNA: TGTGCCAGCAGCGCCCTCGGGACAGGGAGCTCTGGGGCCAACGTCCTGACTTTC; CDR3: CASSALGTGSSGANVLTF
V: TRBV9; J: TRBJ1-5; D: .; size: .; DNA: TGTGCCAGCAGCGTATCGACCAATCAGCCCCAGCATTTT; CDR3: CASSVSTNQPQHF
V: TRBV7-2; J: TRBJ1-6; D: TRBD1; size: few; DNA: TGTGCCAGCAGGAGGGGGGGACAGGGTGCCTCACCCCTCCACTTT; CDR3: CASRRGGQGASPLHF
V: TRBV14; J: TRBJ1-3; D: TRBD1; size: .; DNA: TGTGCCAGCAGCCTGACGACAGGGGGAAACACCATATATTTT; CDR3: CASSLTTGGNTIYF
V: TRBV5-3; J: TRBJ1-1; D: TRBD1; size: .; DNA: TGTGCCAGAAGCCCGACAGGGGTTGGGGCTTTCTTT; CDR3: CARSPTGVGAFF
V: TRBV5-4; J: TRBJ2-3; D: .; size: .; DNA: TGTGCCAGCAGCTTCCGGGGGCTGGGACTCGCGACAGATACGCAGTATTTT; CDR3: CASSFRGLGLATDTQYF
V: TRBV9; J: TRBJ1-2; D: .; size: .; DNA: TGTGCCAGCAGCGTAGTAGGAACTCAGGCGGGTGGCTACACCTTC; CDR3: CASSVVGTQAGGYTF
V: TRBV11-2; J: TRBJ2-1; D: TRBD2; size: .; DNA: TGTGCCAGCAGCCGACTAGCGGAATACAATGAGCAGTTCTTC; CDR3: CASSRLAEYNEQFF
V: TRBV10-3; J: TRBJ2-5; D: TRBD1; size: .; DNA: TGTGCCATCAGTCCGACAGGGGAAGAGACCCAGTACTTC; CDR3: CAISPTGEETQYF
V: TRBV10-3; J: TRBJ2-5; D: .; size: .; DNA: TGTGCCATCAGTGGTCTCGGTACGGAGACCCAGTACTTC; CDR3: CAISGLGTETQYF
V: TRBV11-2; J: TRBJ1-1; D: .; size: once; DNA: TGTGCCAGCAGCCCTAATTTGAACACTGAAGCTTTCTTT; CDR3: CASSPNLNTEAFF
V: TRBV7-9; J: TRBJ1-5; D: TRBD1; size: few; DNA: TGTGCCAGCAGCCGGACAGGGGATCAGCCCCAGCATTTT; CDR3: CASSRTGDQPQHF
V: TRBV5-4; J: TRBJ2-2; D: .; size: few; DNA: TGTGCCAGCAGCTTGTCCACCGGGGAGCTGTTTTTT; CDR3: CASSLSTGELFF
V: TRBV18; J: TRBJ2-5; D: .; size: .; DNA: TGTGCCAGCTCACCACAGGGGTCGGTCATCAAGACCCAGTACTTC; CDR3: CASSPQGSVIKTQYF
V: TRBV11-3; J: TRBJ2-3; D: .; size: .; DNA: TGTGCCAGCAGCCCCGGGTGGCAGGGTAGGACAGATACGCAGTATTTT; CDR3: CASSPGWQGRTDTQYF
V: TRBV2; J: TRBJ2-1; D: .; size: .; DNA: TGTGCCACCAAAGACAGAGACAATGAGCAGTTCTTC; CDR3: CATKDRDNEQFF
V: TRBV7-2; J: TRBJ1-2; D: .; size: .; DNA: TGTGCCAGCTCCAGATCCGGGGAATCCTACTATGGCTACACCTTC; CDR3: CASSRSGESYYGYTF
V: TRBV13; J: TRBJ1-6; D: .; size: few; DNA: TGTGCCAGCAGCTTGGAACCTAATTCACCCCTCCACTTT; CDR3: CASSLEPNSPLHF
V: TRBV29-1; J: TRBJ2-3; D: .; size: .; DNA: TGCAGCGTTGTCAGTCGCACAGATACGCAGTATTTT; CDR3: CSVVSRTDTQYF
V: TRBV14; J: TRBJ1-2; D: .; size: .; DNA: TGTGCCAGCAGCCCCGGGATCTTCTATGGCTACACCTTC; CDR3: CASSPGIFYGYTF
V: TRBV10-1; J: TRBJ1-3; D: .; size: .; DNA: TGCGCCAGTCGGGGCGTGGACTCTGGAAACACCATATATTTT; CDR3: CASRGVDSGNTIYF
V: TRBV7-9; J: TRBJ1-4; D: .; size: .; DNA: TGTGCCAGCAGCGCAGGACAAGAAAATGAAAAACTGTTTTTT; CDR3: CASSAGQENEKLFF
V: TRBV6-5; J: TRBJ1-2; D: TRBD1; size: .; DNA: TGTGCCAGCACTCCGGGGGACAGGGACGCCCCAGGCTACACCTTC; CDR3: CASTPGDRDAPGYTF
V: TRBV6-4; J: TRBJ2-7; D: .; size: .; DNA: TGTGCCAGCAGTGACTCGATAGGATGTGGGGAGCAATTCTACGAGCAGTACTTC; CDR3: CASSDSIGCGEQFYEQYF
V: TRBV7-9; J: TRBJ1-1; D: .; size: .; DNA: TGTGCCAGCAGCTACTTTGCCACAAGCATGAACACTGAAGCTTTCTTT; CDR3: CASSYFATSMNTEAFF
V: TRBV10-3; J: TRBJ1-2; D: .; size: .; DNA: TGTGCCATCAGTCGGCGGGCGGACGATCTCGACTACACCTTC; CDR3: CAISRRADDLDYTF
V: TRBV7-2; J: TRBJ1-1; D: .; size: .; DNA: TGTGCCAGCAGCTTAAAAAACGGGGGTCCTGAAGCTTTCTTT; CDR3: CASSLKNGGPEAFF
V: TRBV7-9; J: TRBJ2-3; D: TRBD2; size: .; DNA: TGTGCCAGCAGCTTTTGGAGGGGTAGCGGGGTTTCAGATACGCAGTATTTT; CDR3: CASSFWRGSGVSDTQYF
V: TRBV4-1; J: TRBJ2-2; D: .; size: .; DNA: TGCGCCAGCAGCCATCCCTTGCTGACAGGAGCCGGGGAGCTGTTTTTT; CDR3: CASSHPLLTGAGELFF
V: TRBV7-3; J: TRBJ2-3; D: TRBD2; size: .; DNA: TGTGCCAGCCCCGTGCTAGCGGGGCCCTCAGATACGCAGTATTTT; CDR3: CASPVLAGPSDTQYF
V: TRBV18; J: TRBJ2-3; D: .; size: once; DNA: TGTGCCAGCTCACTGGGCTTAAACACAGATACGCAGTATTTT; CDR3: CASSLGLNTDTQYF